This TCR beta chain was sequenced in a study of blood T cell repertoires in COVID-19. Study as a whole: The United States, Italy and Spain supplied acute and convalescent COVID-19 samples. T cells, B-cell-depleted T cells, or PBMCs supplied cDNA or gDNA.

In the study's own analysis: Amplification from reference gene primers served as the basis for estimated nucleated cell counts. Assay: immunoSEQ multiplex PCR; the TCRdb copy retains only in-frame clones and omits some. That table furnishes V, J and clone size, whereas the DNA furnished D and trimming. The table lists about 180,000 clones, approximately 90% of them singletons. Germline V lookup: CDR1 MNHEY, CDR2 SMNVEV (reference sequence). The CDR3 length is 12 residues. J lost 15 bases, V lost 5 bases, and 9 bases had no gene match. This receptor was obtained from a woman between 25 and 40 years old with acute or convalescent COVID-19. The chain uses TRBV27 and TRBJ1-4, with 7 positions matching TRBD1. The sample consisted of peripheral blood. CDR3 in amino acids: CASSVPGQRLFF. The CDR3 DNA is TGTGCCAGCAGTGTCCCGGGACAGAGGTTGTTTTTT.